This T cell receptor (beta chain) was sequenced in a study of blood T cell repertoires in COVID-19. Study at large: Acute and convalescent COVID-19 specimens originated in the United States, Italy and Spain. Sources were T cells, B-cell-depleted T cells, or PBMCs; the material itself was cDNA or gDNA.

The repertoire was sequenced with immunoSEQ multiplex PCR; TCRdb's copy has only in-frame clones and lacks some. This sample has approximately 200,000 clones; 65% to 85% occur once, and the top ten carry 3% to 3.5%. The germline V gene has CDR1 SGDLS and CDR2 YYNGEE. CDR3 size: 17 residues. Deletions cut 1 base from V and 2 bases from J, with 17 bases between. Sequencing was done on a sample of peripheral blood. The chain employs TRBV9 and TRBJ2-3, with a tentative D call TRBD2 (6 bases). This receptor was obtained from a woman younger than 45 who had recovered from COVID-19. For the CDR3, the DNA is TGTGCCAGCAGCGTACGGGGGACCAGAACCAACACAGATACGCAGTATTTT. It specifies CASSVRGTRTNTDTQYF.